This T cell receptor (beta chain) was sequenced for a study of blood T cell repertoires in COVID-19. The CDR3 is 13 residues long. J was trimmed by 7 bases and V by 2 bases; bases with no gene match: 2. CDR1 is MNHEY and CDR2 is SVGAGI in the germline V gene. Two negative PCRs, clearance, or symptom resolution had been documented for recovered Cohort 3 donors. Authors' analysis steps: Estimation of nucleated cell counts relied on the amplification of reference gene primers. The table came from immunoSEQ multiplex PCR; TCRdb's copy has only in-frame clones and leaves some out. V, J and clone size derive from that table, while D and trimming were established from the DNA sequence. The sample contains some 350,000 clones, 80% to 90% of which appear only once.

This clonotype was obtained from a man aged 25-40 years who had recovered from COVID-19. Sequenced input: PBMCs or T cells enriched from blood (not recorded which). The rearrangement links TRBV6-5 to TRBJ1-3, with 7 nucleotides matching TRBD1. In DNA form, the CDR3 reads TGTGCCAGCAGTTACACACAGGGGAACACCATATATTTT. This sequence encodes CASSYTQGNTIYF.